Presented here are 7 T cell receptor beta chains from one specimen sequenced in a study of Ad26.COV2.S vaccination and SARS-CoV-2 variants. Method: immunoSEQ multiplex PCR; TCRdb's copy keeps in-frame clones and lacks some. The sample includes nearly 400,000 clones, around nine tenths of them seen just once. Sample treatment: about 20 received Ad26.COV2.S at low or high dose, single or two shots; 5 received placebo; per-sample allocation not given. At day 63 after the first vaccine or placebo injection, samples were drawn. The material sequenced was peripheral blood, taken in a trial of Ad26.COV2.S vaccine versus placebo. The receptors derive from a person between 18 and 59 years old who received the Ad26.COV2.S COVID-19 vaccine or a placebo.

This clone has just a few counts. This chain joins TRBV4-3 and TRBJ2-1, with 10 bases matching TRBD2. Germline V gives CDR1 LGHNA, CDR2 YSLEER. The length of the CDR3 is 20 residues. J was trimmed by 8 bases and V by 4 bases; bases with no gene match: 23. CDR3 region: CASSLRAEREGLSEYHEQFF. CDR3 DNA: TGCGCCAGCAGCCTCCGGGCGGAGCGGGAGGGCCTAAGTGAATACCATGAGCAGTTCTTC.

V is TRBV11-2 and J is TRBJ2-3; D might be TRBD1 or TRBD2, each matching 5 bases. Trimming left V 0 bases short and J 5 bases short, with 9 bases between. The germline gives CDR1 SGHAT, CDR2 FQNNGV. The CDR3 runs to 14 residues. The CDR3 here is CASSLELGVDTQYF. The CDR3 DNA sequence: TGTGCCAGCAGCTTAGAGTTGGGGGTAGATACGCAGTATTTT.

With regard to this clone: The junction shows a germline mismatch at one end, possibly a read error. The genes are TRBV3-1 (or the pseudogene TRBV3-2) and TRBJ1-3; D may be TRBD1 (6 bases). This CDR3 spans 14 amino acids. CDR1 LGHDT and CDR2 YNNKEL come from the germline V gene (reference sequence). CDR3 sequence: CASTQRSRGGTIYF. CDR3 bases: TGTGCCAGCACCCAAAGGAGCAGGGGAGGCACCATATATTTT.

This rearrangement joins TRBV10-3 to TRBJ1-1; perhaps TRBD1 as D (5 bases). Trimming removed 0 bases from V and 7 bases from J, with 15 bases in between. This CDR3 is 15 amino acids long. The germline V gene has CDR1 ENHRY and CDR2 SYGVKD. The CDR3 is CAISESRSGAGEAFF. The CDR3 DNA sequence: TGTGCCATCAGTGAGTCGCGAAGTGGGGCGGGTGAAGCTTTCTTT.

The CDR3 nucleotides are TGTGCCAGCAGTGTAGGGGCCCCGGGACAGGGGGCTTACGAGCAGTACTTC. Amino acid sequence: CASSVGAPGQGAYEQYF. The chain links TRBV6-1 to TRBJ2-7; 12 bases match TRBD1. Germline V CDR1 and CDR2: MNHNS, SASEGT. The length of the CDR3 is 17 residues. V lost 4 bases and J lost 4; bases outside the gene matches: 11.

The V and J genes are TRBV6-6 and TRBJ2-7; 9 nucleotides agree with TRBD2. The germline V gene encodes CDR1 MNHNY and CDR2 SVGAGI (reference sequence). V lost 5 bases, J lost 5 bases, and 10 bases stayed unmatched. The length of the CDR3 is 15 residues. CDR3 sequence: CASSPTGTSIHEQYF. CDR3 coding DNA: TGTGCCAGCAGTCCGACCGGGACTAGCATCCACGAGCAGTACTTC.

The chain carries TRBV11-3 and TRBJ2-1; 11 positions agree with TRBD2. V shed 3 bases and J 6 bases; nucleotides not matched to a gene: 1. The CDR3 sequence is 14 residues long. Germline V gene data show CDR1 as SGHNT and CDR2 as YENEEA. DNA of the CDR3: TGTGCCAGCAGCTTGGGGACTAGCGGCAATGAGCAGTTCTTC. The encoded protein is CASSLGTSGNEQFF.